These T cell receptor beta chains were read from a single sample in a study of graft-versus-host responses after intestinal transplantation. These receptors have no identified antigens. Profiling relied on immunoSEQ multiplex PCR, and the TCRdb table lists in-frame clones only, not all of them. The profile shows approximately 70,000 clones, roughly 84% of them singletons. The material was unstimulated CD4+ T cells sorted from spleen or lymph node cells, obtained before transplant. The receptor source for this set is a human donor who was the organ donor for an intestinal transplant. CDR3s include the opening cysteine and the closing phenylalanine or tryptophan. D genes are given only for firm matches. Not every row has a clone size; where given, it reads once, few, many or a size class.

>few|TRBJ1-5|TRBV29-1|TRBD1
CSYTDRDESNQPQHF
TGCAGCTATACCGACAGGGATGAGAGCAATCAGCCCCAGCATTTT
>-|TRBJ2-3|TRBV7-3|TRBD2
CASSLEASGGPDTQYF
TGTGCCAGCAGCTTAGAGGCTAGCGGGGGGCCCGATACGCAGTATTTT
>-|TRBJ2-3|TRBV11-3|TRBD2
CASSQSGGRSDTQYF
TGTGCCAGCAGTCAAAGCGGGGGTCGATCAGATACGCAGTATTTT
>-|TRBJ1-1|TRBV6-5|-
CASSRRGAEAFF
TGTGCCAGCAGTAGAAGGGGCGCTGAAGCTTTCTTT
>-|TRBJ1-1|TRBV6-5|-
CASTPAPGSEAFF
TGTGCCAGCACGCCCGCCCCGGGGTCTGAAGCTTTCTTT
>-|TRBJ1-2|TRBV20-1|TRBD1
CSANRGDGYTF
TGCAGTGCTAACAGGGGGGATGGCTACACCTTC
>-|TRBJ1-6|TRBV7-8|-
CASSLGLPLSYNSPLHF
TGTGCCAGCAGCTTGGGACTCCCTCTGTCCTATAATTCACCCCTCCACTTT
>-|TRBJ2-5|TRBV7-3|TRBD1
CASSPRTGGTQYF
TGTGCCAGCAGCCCTCGGACAGGGGGGACCCAGTACTTC
>-|TRBJ1-5|TRBV7-2|-
CASSFSGFSNQPQHF
TGTGCCAGCAGCTTCTCGGGGTTTAGCAATCAGCCCCAGCATTTT
>-|TRBJ1-4|TRBV18|TRBD1
CASSYDRGGEKLFF
TGTGCCAGCTCTTACGACAGGGGAGGCGAAAAACTGTTTTTT
>-|TRBJ1-4|TRBV6-5|-
CASSYSSAVTNEKLFF
TGTGCCAGCAGTTACTCGAGCGCGGTTACTAATGAAAAACTGTTTTTT
>-|TRBJ1-1|TRBV5-1|-
CASRSGGDTEAFF
TGCGCCAGCAGATCGGGAGGAGACACTGAAGCTTTCTTT
>-|TRBJ1-1|TRBV28|-
CASSYFVGGYEAFF
TGTGCCAGCAGCTACTTCGTAGGAGGCTATGAAGCTTTCTTT
>-|TRBJ2-1|TRBV7-2|-
CASSLKGPQANEQFF
TGTGCCAGCAGCTTAAAGGGCCCACAGGCAAATGAGCAGTTCTTC
>-|TRBJ2-3|TRBV9|-
CASNQQGSTDTQYF
TGTGCCAGCAACCAGCAGGGAAGCACAGATACGCAGTATTTT
>-|TRBJ1-1|TRBV10-3|-
CAIRVASVNTEAFF
TGTGCCATCAGAGTAGCTTCCGTGAACACTGAAGCTTTCTTT
>once|TRBJ1-4|TRBV30|-
CAWSTGSVEKLFF
TGTGCCTGGAGTACGGGGTCAGTTGAAAAACTGTTTTTT
>-|TRBJ1-2|TRBV20-1|TRBD1
CSGDSNYGYTF
TGCAGCGGGGACAGTAACTATGGCTACACCTTC
>-|TRBJ1-1|TRBV4-2|TRBD1
CASSRNGQGLSNTEAFF
TGTGCCAGCAGCCGCAATGGACAGGGGCTGTCGAACACTGAAGCTTTCTTT
>-|TRBJ1-6|TRBV7-2|TRBD1
CASSYLGQGPLNSPLHF
TGTGCCAGCAGTTACTTGGGACAGGGGCCACTTAATTCACCCCTCCACTTT
>-|TRBJ1-5|TRBV28|TRBD1
CASSLSTGRPQPQHF
TGTGCCAGCAGTTTATCGACAGGGCGGCCGCAGCCCCAGCATTTT
>-|TRBJ2-1|TRBV15|TRBD2
CATSRDPARLAGDNEQFF
TGTGCCACCAGCAGAGACCCTGCCCGACTAGCGGGTGACAATGAGCAGTTCTTC
>once|TRBJ1-2|TRBV21-1|-
CASSDSGIPGVEGYTF
TGTGCCAGCAGCGACAGCGGGATACCAGGGGTAGAGGGCTACACCTTC
>-|TRBJ2-3|TRBV5-6|TRBD2
CASSFWVAGAQDTQYF
TGTGCCAGCAGCTTCTGGGTAGCGGGGGCCCAAGATACGCAGTATTTT
>-|TRBJ1-1|TRBV6-5|-
CASSSKAYTEAFF
TGTGCCAGCAGTTCTAAAGCTTACACTGAAGCTTTCTTT
>-|TRBJ2-1|TRBV28|-
CASISRGFSYNEQFF
TGTGCCAGCATCTCAAGAGGATTCTCCTACAATGAGCAGTTCTTC
>-|TRBJ1-2|TRBV7-2|-
CASSLPSGGYTF
TGTGCCAGCAGCTTACCCTCGGGTGGCTACACCTTC
>once|TRBJ2-3|TRBV28|-
CASERSDTQYF
TGTGCCAGCGAGAGGTCAGATACGCAGTATTTT
>-|TRBJ1-5|TRBV14|-
CASSQSGNQPQHF
TGTGCCAGCAGCCAGTCAGGCAATCAGCCCCAGCATTTT
>-|TRBJ2-3|TRBV27|TRBD1
CASSFTGGAYTQYF
TGTGCCAGCAGTTTTACAGGGGGCGCCTATACGCAGTATTTT
>-|TRBJ1-1|TRBV5-1|-
CASSLARGEAAFF
TGCGCCAGCAGCTTGGCCCGGGGTGAGGCAGCTTTCTTT
>-|TRBJ2-5|TRBV6-1|TRBD1
CASSVDRVETQYF
TGTGCCAGCAGTGTGGACAGGGTAGAGACCCAGTACTTC
>-|TRBJ2-1|TRBV27|-
CASSWRGRSSYNEQFF
TGTGCCAGCAGTTGGCGGGGTCGGAGCTCCTACAATGAGCAGTTCTTC
>-|TRBJ2-2|TRBV2|-
CASTSTSTGELFF
TGTGCCAGCACCTCAACTAGCACCGGGGAGCTGTTTTTT
>-|TRBJ1-2|TRBV7-2|TRBD1
CASSLGVGQAWGGYTF
TGTGCCAGCAGCTTAGGCGTCGGACAGGCGTGGGGTGGCTACACCTTC
>-|TRBJ1-2|TRBV9|TRBD1
CASSGYRGGLYGYTF
TGTGCCAGCAGTGGCTACAGGGGGGGTCTCTATGGCTACACCTTC
>-|TRBJ2-1|TRBV5-1|TRBD2
CASSPQGLAGGHEQFF
TGCGCCAGCAGCCCACAAGGACTAGCGGGGGGGCACGAGCAGTTCTTC
>-|TRBJ1-6|TRBV18|-
CASSPMAGSYNSPLHF
TGTGCCAGCTCACCAATGGCCGGGTCCTATAATTCACCCCTCCACTTT
>-|TRBJ1-5|TRBV5-6|-
CASSSQGVGNQPQHF
TGTGCCAGCAGCTCTCAGGGTGTGGGCAATCAGCCCCAGCATTTT
>-|TRBJ2-3|TRBV7-7|-
CASSLGAQNTDTQYF
TGTGCTAGCAGCCTAGGAGCACAGAACACAGATACGCAGTATTTT
>once|TRBJ1-1|TRBV6-6|TRBD1
CASSRDRGSAFF
TGTGCCAGCAGTCGGGACAGGGGTTCGGCTTTCTTT
>-|TRBJ2-4|TRBV5-4|-
CASSFELAKNIQYF
TGTGCCAGCAGCTTTGAGTTAGCCAAAAACATTCAGTACTTC
>-|TRBJ1-5|TRBV7-8|TRBD1
CASSFLQGGQPQHF
TGTGCCAGCAGCTTCCTACAGGGGGGTCAGCCCCAGCATTTT
>once|TRBJ2-5|TRBV6-1|TRBD1
CASRGTVQETQYF
TGTGCCAGCAGGGGGACAGTCCAAGAGACCCAGTACTTC